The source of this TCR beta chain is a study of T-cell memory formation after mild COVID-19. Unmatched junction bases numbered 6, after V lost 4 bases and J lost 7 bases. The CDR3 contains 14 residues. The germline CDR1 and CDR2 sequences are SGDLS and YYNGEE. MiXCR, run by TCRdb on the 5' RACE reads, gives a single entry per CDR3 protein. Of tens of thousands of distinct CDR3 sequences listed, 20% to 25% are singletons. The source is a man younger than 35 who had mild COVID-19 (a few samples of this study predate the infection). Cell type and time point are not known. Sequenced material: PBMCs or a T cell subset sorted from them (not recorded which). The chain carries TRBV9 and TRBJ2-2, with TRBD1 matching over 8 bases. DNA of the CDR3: TGTGCCAGCAGCTCCGGGACAGGCGGCGGGGAGCTGTTTTTT. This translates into CASSSGTGGGELFF.